This record covers a single T cell receptor beta chain. In the authors' workflow: By means of reference gene primer amplification, nucleated cell counts were estimated. The repertoire was sequenced with immunoSEQ multiplex PCR; TCRdb's copy has only in-frame clones and lacks some. V and J calls and clone size are those listed in that table; D and trimming were worked out from the DNA. Among about 130,000 clones listed, approximately 83% were seen once. CDR1 SGHRS and CDR2 YFSETQ come from the germline V gene. The CDR3 is made up of 16 amino acids. V shed 0 bases, J shed 3 bases, and the junction held 0 bases outside the gene matches. These data are taken from a study of blood T cell repertoires in COVID-19. Study-wide context: PBMCs, B-cell-depleted T cells, or T cells were the source of the cDNA or gDNA that made up the material.

The sequenced sample consisted of peripheral blood. The source of this sequence is a man aged 35 to 55 with active or convalescent COVID-19. The V and J genes are TRBV5-1 and TRBJ2-3, with 14 positions matching TRBD2. The chain's CDR3 is CASSLGLAGGTDTQYF. In DNA form, the CDR3 reads TGCGCCAGCAGCTTGGGACTAGCGGGGGGGACAGATACGCAGTATTTT.